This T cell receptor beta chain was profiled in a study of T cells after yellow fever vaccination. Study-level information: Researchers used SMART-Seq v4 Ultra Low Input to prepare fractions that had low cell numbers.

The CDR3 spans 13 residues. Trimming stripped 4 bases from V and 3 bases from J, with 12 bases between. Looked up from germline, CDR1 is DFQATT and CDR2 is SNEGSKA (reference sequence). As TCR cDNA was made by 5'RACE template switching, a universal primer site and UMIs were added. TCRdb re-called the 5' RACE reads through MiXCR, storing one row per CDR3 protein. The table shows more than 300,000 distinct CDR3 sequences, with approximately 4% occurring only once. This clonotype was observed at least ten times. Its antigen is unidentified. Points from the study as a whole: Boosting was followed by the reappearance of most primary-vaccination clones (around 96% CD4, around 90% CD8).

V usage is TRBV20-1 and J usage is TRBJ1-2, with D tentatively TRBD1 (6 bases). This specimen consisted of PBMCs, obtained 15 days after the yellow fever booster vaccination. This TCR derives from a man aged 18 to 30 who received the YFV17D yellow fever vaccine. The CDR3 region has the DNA TGCAGTGCTAAAAGGGGGGAGGACTATGGCTACACCTTC. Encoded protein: CSAKRGEDYGYTF.